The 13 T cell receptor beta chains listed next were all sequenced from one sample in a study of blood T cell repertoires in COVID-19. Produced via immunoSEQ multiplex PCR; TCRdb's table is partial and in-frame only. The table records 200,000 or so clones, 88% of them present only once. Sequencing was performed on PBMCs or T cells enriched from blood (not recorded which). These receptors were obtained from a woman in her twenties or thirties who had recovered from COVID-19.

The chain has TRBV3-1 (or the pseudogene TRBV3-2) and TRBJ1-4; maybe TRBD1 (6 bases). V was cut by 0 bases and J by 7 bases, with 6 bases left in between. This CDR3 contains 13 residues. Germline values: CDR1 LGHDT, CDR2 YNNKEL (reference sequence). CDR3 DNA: TGTGCCAGCAGCCAAGACAGGGGTGAAAAACTGTTTTTT. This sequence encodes CASSQDRGEKLFF.

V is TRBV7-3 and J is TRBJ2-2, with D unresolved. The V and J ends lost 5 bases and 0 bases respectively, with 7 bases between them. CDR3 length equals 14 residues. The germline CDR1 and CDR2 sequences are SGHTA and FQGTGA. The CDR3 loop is CASSTSTNTGELFF. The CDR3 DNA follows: TGTGCCAGCAGCACCAGTACGAACACCGGGGAGCTGTTTTTT.

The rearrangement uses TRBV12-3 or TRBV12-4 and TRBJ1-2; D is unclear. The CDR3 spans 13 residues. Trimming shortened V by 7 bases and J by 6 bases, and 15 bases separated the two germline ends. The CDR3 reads CASTHSPSDGYTF. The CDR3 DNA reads TGTGCCAGCACCCACAGCCCCAGTGATGGCTACACCTTC.

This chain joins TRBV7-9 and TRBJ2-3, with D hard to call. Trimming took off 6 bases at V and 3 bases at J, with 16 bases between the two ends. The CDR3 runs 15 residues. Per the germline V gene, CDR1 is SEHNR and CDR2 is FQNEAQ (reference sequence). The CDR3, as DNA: TGTGCCAGCAGACCTACGAGCGCCTCAACAGATACGCAGTATTTT. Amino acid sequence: CASRPTSASTDTQYF.

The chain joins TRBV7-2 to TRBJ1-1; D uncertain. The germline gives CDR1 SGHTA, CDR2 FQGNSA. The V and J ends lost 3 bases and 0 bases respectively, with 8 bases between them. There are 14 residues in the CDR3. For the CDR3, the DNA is TGTGCCAGCAGCTTGGGAGGGATGAACACTGAAGCTTTCTTT. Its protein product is CASSLGGMNTEAFF. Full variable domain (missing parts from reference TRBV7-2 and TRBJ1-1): GAGVSQSPSNKVTEKGKDVELRCDPISGHTALYWYRQSLGQGLEFLIYFQGNSAPDKSGLPSDRFSAERTGGSVSTLTIQRTQQEDSAVYLCASSLGGMNTEAFFGQGTRLTVV.

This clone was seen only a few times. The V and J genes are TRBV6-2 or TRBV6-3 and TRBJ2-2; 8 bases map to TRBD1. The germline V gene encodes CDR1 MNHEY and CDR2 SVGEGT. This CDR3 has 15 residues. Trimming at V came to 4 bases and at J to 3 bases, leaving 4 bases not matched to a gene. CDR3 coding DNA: TGTGCCAGCAGTTTCGGACAGGGAGACACCGGGGAGCTGTTTTTT. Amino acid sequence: CASSFGQGDTGELFF.

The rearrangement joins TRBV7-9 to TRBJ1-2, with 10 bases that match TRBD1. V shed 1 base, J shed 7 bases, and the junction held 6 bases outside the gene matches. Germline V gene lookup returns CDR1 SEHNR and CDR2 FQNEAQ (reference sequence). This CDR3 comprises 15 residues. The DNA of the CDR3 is TGTGCCAGCAGCTTAGAGAGGGACAGGGGCTTTGGCTACACCTTC. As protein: CASSLERDRGFGYTF.

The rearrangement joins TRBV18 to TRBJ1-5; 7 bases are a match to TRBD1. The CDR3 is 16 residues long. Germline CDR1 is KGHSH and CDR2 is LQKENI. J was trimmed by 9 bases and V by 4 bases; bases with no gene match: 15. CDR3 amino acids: CASSQAGGPDSGPQHF. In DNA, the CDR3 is TGTGCCAGCTCACAAGCAGGGGGGCCCGACTCCGGGCCCCAGCATTTT.

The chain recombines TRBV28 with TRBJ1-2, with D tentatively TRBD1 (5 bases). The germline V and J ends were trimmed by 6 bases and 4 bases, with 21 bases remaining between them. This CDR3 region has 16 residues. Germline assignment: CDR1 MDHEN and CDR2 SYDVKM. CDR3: CASRYPTGDRTYGYTF. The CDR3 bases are TGTGCCAGCAGATACCCCACAGGTGACCGAACCTATGGCTACACCTTC.

The chain's CDR3 is CASSWTIDRASSYEQYF. The CDR3, as DNA: TGTGCCAGCAGTTGGACTATAGACAGGGCTTCTTCCTACGAGCAGTACTTC. The rearrangement links TRBV6-2 or TRBV6-3 to TRBJ2-7, with D possibly being TRBD1 (7 bases). CDR3 size: 17 residues. Trimming took off 4 bases at V and 1 base at J, with 20 bases between the two ends. Germline CDR1 MNHEY, CDR2 SVGEGT.

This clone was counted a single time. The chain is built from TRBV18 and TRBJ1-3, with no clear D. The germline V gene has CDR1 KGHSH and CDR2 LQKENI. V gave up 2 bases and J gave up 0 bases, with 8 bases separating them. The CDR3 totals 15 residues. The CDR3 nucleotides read TGTGCCAGCTCACCAGAGTTCTCCTCTGGAAACACCATATATTTT. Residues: CASSPEFSSGNTIYF.

CDR3 sequence (DNA): TGTGCCAGCAGCCGTGGACAGGGAAACACCGGGGAGCTGTTTTTT. Translated: CASSRGQGNTGELFF. The V gene is TRBV3-1 (or the pseudogene TRBV3-2), the J gene TRBJ2-2; 8 bases are shared with TRBD1. CDR1 and CDR2 (germline): LGHDT, YNNKEL (reference sequence). The CDR3 length is 15 residues. The V gene end was trimmed by 4 bases and the J gene end by 2 bases; junction bases not matched to a gene: 3.

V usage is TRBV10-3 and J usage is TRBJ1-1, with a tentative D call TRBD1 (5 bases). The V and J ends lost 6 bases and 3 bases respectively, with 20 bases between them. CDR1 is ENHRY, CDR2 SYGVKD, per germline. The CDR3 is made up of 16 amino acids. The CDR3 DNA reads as TGTGCCATCAGGCTCAGGGAGGGGCCATCGGACACTGAAGCTTTCTTT. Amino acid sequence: CAIRLREGPSDTEAFF.